The source of this TCR beta chain is a study of shared clonotypes between healthy human individuals. Study outcomes and limitations: Depth of sequencing was expected to influence donor clonotype sharing.

Only Caucasian adults living in Nashville, Tennessee served as donors. Every unsorted PBMC PCR replicate was loaded with 250 to 300 ng DNA, tens of thousands of T cell genomes. Profiled with immunoSEQ multiplex PCR; TCRdb holds only in-frame clones, not every one. The repertoire holds around 500,000 clones, 79% seen once, with approximately 12% in the top ten. With respect to this clone: Its matching antigen is unknown.

Germline V lookup: CDR1 KGHSH, CDR2 LQKENI. Trimming cost V 4 bases and J 0 bases, with 4 bases left between them. This CDR3 comprises 14 residues. This sequence originates from a woman aged 40 to 49 in good health. Some clones in this sample may be carry-over from other donors' samples. The J gene is TRBJ2-6, the V gene TRBV18; D unclear. Input material: PBMCs. The DNA of the CDR3 is TGTGCCAGCTCACAGACCTCTGGGGCCAACGTCCTGACTTTC. Residues: CASSQTSGANVLTF.